This entry describes one T cell receptor (beta chain). Its matching antigen is unknown. V was shortened by 6 bases and J by 4 bases, with 13 bases between the two germline ends. This CDR3 has 14 residues. CDR1 and CDR2 from the germline V gene are SEHNR and FQNEAQ (reference sequence). TCRdb ran MiXCR on the reads and lists one entry per CDR3 protein. Of roughly 700,000 distinct CDR3 sequences in the sample, around 35% were seen once. This specimen belongs to a study of T cell repertoires in cytomegalovirus infection. This sequence originates from a human donor in good health (CMV status not recorded). Some clones in this sample may be carry-over from other donors' samples. Material: cultured PBMCs, obtained from culture after CMV antigen stimulation. This chain joins TRBV7-9 and TRBJ1-5, with D maybe TRBD1 (5 bases). The CDR3 protein is CASSSGTYNQPQHF. In nucleotides, the CDR3 is TGTGCCAGCAGTTCCGGGACGTATAATCAGCCCCAGCATTTT. The full variable domain, in which reference TRBV7-9 and TRBJ1-5 provide the parts outside the CDR3, is DTGVSQNPRHKITKRGQNVTFRCDPISEHNRLYWYRQTLGQGPEFLTYFQNEAQLEKSRLLSDRFSAERPKGSFSTLEIQRTEQGDSAMYLCASSSGTYNQPQHFGDGTRLSIL.